This TCR beta chain stems from a study of T cell changes during pregnancy in multiple sclerosis. J gave up 4 bases and V 1 base, and 11 bases lay outside the gene matches. Germline CDR1 is SGHTA and CDR2 is FQGTGA. The CDR3 is made up of 18 amino acids. This clone was observed a single time. Libraries were prepared by immunoSEQ multiplex PCR; TCRdb keeps only in-frame clonotypes and omits some of them. Here the sample spans some 87,000 clones, over 90% being singletons. Specimen: peripheral blood, collected in the second trimester of pregnancy. This sequence originates from a female donor with multiple sclerosis, enrolled in a pregnancy study. The chain combines TRBV7-3 with TRBJ2-5, with 11 bases that match TRBD2. The CDR3 DNA reads as TGTGCCAGCAGCTTAATAGGACAACTAGCGGGAGTAGGAGAGACCCAGTACTTC. Protein: CASSLIGQLAGVGETQYF.